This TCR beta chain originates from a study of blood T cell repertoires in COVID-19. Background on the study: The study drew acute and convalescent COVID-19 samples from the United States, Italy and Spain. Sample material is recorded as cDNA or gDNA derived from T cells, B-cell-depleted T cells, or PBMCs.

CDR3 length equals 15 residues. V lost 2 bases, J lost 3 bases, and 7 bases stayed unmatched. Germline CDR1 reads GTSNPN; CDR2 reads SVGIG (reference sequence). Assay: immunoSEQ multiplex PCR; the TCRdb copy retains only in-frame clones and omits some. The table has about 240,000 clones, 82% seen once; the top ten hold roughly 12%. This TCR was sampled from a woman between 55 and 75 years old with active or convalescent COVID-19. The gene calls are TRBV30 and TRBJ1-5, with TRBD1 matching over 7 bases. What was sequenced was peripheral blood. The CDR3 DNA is TGTGCCTGGAGTATCGGACAGGACCTCAATCAGCCCCAGCATTTT. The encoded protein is CAWSIGQDLNQPQHF.